These 26 T cell receptor beta chains came from one sample sequenced in a study of blood T cell repertoires in COVID-19. Profiling relied on immunoSEQ multiplex PCR, and the TCRdb table lists in-frame clones only, not all of them. The data hold about 150,000 clones, with around 89% observed a single time. Sequencing was performed on peripheral blood. These receptor sequences come from a woman aged 40 to 49 with acute or convalescent COVID-19.

The chain has TRBV6-5 and TRBJ2-1; D gene ambiguous. This CDR3 spans 14 amino acids. Per the germline V gene, CDR1 is MNHEY and CDR2 is SVGAGI. Trimming removed 6 bases at V and 4 bases at J, with 13 bases between. As DNA, the CDR3 is TGTGCCAGCAGAGCCAGACTGGGTTACAATGAGCAGTTCTTC. It specifies CASRARLGYNEQFF.

V is TRBV18 and J is TRBJ1-1, with D possibly being TRBD1 (6 bases). CDR3 size: 17 residues. Germline V gene data show CDR1 as KGHSH and CDR2 as LQKENI. V dropped 0 bases and J dropped 1 base, with 15 bases sitting between them. The CDR3 region has the DNA TGTGCCAGCTCACCACCCTGGATCGGACAGTCGAACACTGAAGCTTTCTTT. It codes for CASSPPWIGQSNTEAFF.

The chain combines TRBV7-6 with TRBJ2-3, with D unresolved. The CDR3 extends over 11 amino acids. The V gene's germline CDR1 is SGHVS and CDR2 FNYEAQ. Trimming pared 5 bases from V and 6 bases from J, leaving 6 bases between. CDR3 sequence reads: CASSPRDTQYF. The CDR3 coding sequence is TGTGCCAGCAGCCCTCGGGATACGCAGTATTTT.

This rearrangement joins TRBV9 to TRBJ2-7; a weak D match, TRBD1 (6 bases). CDR1 and CDR2 (germline): SGDLS, YYNGEE. The V end was cut by 4 bases, the J end by 5 bases, with 13 bases between. The CDR3 contains 13 residues. CDR3 amino acids: CASSSARGHEQYF. DNA for the CDR3: TGTGCCAGCAGCTCGGCCAGGGGCCACGAGCAGTACTTC.

The chain is built from TRBV11-2 and TRBJ2-2; unclear D gene. V was pared by 9 bases and J by 4 bases, with 18 bases between. CDR1 and CDR2 (germline): SGHAT, FQNNGV. The CDR3 sequence is 15 residues long. CDR3 in amino acids: CASQRDQLGTGELFF. DNA of the CDR3: TGTGCCAGTCAGCGCGACCAGCTGGGCACCGGGGAGCTGTTTTTT.

The chain recombines TRBV7-3 with TRBJ2-3; 16 nucleotides align to TRBD2. There are 18 residues in the CDR3. The junction had 11 bases not matched to a gene; V was cut back by 5 bases and J by 6 bases. Germline values: CDR1 SGHTA, CDR2 FQGTGA. The CDR3 is CASSRGTSGRAAIDTQYF. CDR3 DNA sequence: TGTGCCAGCAGCCGAGGGACTAGCGGGAGGGCCGCCATCGATACGCAGTATTTT. The full variable domain, its missing parts supplied by reference TRBV7-3 and TRBJ2-3, is GAGVSQTPSNKVTEKGKYVELRCDPISGHTALYWYRQSLGQGPEFLIYFQGTGAADDSGLPNDRFFAVRPEGSVSTLKIQRTERGDSAVYLCASSRGTSGRAAIDTQYFGPGTRLTVL.

The gene calls are TRBV12-3 or TRBV12-4 and TRBJ2-1, with unresolved D. Trimming took off 6 bases at V and 9 bases at J, with 9 bases between the two ends. CDR3 size: 11 residues. The CDR3 loop reads CASSTAGEQFF. The CDR3 nucleotides are TGTGCCAGCAGCACAGCAGGTGAGCAGTTCTTC.

V and J are TRBV30 and TRBJ2-3, with TRBD1 matching 9 bases. The V and J ends lost 3 bases and 6 bases, in that order; junction bases with no gene match: 1. CDR3 length equals 12 residues. CDR1 GTSNPN and CDR2 SVGIG come from the germline V gene (reference sequence). The CDR3 region has the DNA TGTGCCTGGAGAGACAGGGGGGATACGCAGTATTTT. This sequence encodes CAWRDRGDTQYF.

This clone was recorded only once. The chain couples TRBV24-1 to TRBJ1-1; D remains unclear. The ends were cut back, 5 bases at V and 3 bases at J, with 18 bases in the middle. The CDR3 spans 16 residues. Germline V gene sequence: CDR1 KGHDR, CDR2 SFDVKD. CDR3: CATSGIGDRGDTEAFF. The CDR3 bases are TGTGCCACCAGTGGAATAGGAGACCGTGGTGACACTGAAGCTTTCTTT.

This chain joins TRBV19 and TRBJ1-2; D call uncertain. The CDR3 is 14 amino acids. V lost 2 bases and J 3 bases, leaving 10 bases between the germline ends. Germline V lookup: CDR1 LNHDA, CDR2 SQIVND (reference sequence). Written as DNA, the CDR3 is TGTGCCAGTAGTATATCTTGGCAAGACTATGGCTACACCTTC. It specifies CASSISWQDYGYTF.

This clone appeared once. The V and J genes are TRBV27 and TRBJ2-7; TRBD2 is a possible D gene (5 bases). The CDR3 contains 15 residues. The germline V gene encodes CDR1 MNHEY and CDR2 SMNVEV (reference sequence). V shed 3 bases and J shed 3 bases, with 15 bases lying between them. The CDR3 sequence: CASSFSHNSGYEQYF. The CDR3 DNA follows: TGTGCCAGCAGTTTTAGTCATAACAGCGGCTACGAGCAGTACTTC.

The genes are TRBV5-1 and TRBJ2-7; 12 bases fit TRBD1. The CDR3 spans 17 residues. Trimming took 4 bases from V and 5 from J; bases not matched to a gene: 13. Per germline, CDR1 SGHRS and CDR2 YFSETQ. The CDR3 loop reads CASSLRGPGQGANEQYF. In DNA, the CDR3 is TGCGCCAGCAGCCTGCGAGGGCCGGGACAGGGGGCAAACGAGCAGTACTTC.

This chain connects TRBV5-4 to TRBJ2-7; 14 positions match TRBD2. Germline trimming cut 4 bases from V and 4 bases from J; bases unmatched to any gene: 7. In germline, CDR1 is SGHNT, CDR2 YYREEE (reference sequence). CDR3 length: 16 amino acids. The CDR3 nucleotides read TGTGCCAGCAGCGGGACTAGCGGGAGTTCCTGGTACGAGCAGTACTTC. It specifies CASSGTSGSSWYEQYF.

This chain joins TRBV2 and TRBJ2-1; 7 bases are a match to TRBD2. The germline V gene has CDR1 SNHLY and CDR2 FYNNEI. This CDR3 is built from 15 residues. The J segment lost 7 bases and the V segment lost 1 base, leaving 7 bases of the junction unmatched. As DNA, the CDR3 is TGTGCCAGCAGTGAAGTCGGCGGGAGCACTAATGAGCAGTTCTTC. Residues: CASSEVGGSTNEQFF. The complete variable domain, with remaining parts taken from reference TRBV2 and TRBJ2-1, reads EPEVTQTPSHQVTQMGQEVILRCVPISNHLYFYWYRQILGQKVEFLVSFYNNEISEKSEIFDDQFSVERPDGSNFTLKIRSTKLEDSAMYFCASSEVGGSTNEQFFGPGTRLTVL.

The rearrangement links TRBV13 to TRBJ2-5; 7 bases line up with TRBD1. Per the germline V gene, CDR1 is PRHDT and CDR2 is FYEKMQ (reference sequence). Trimming cost V 4 bases and J 2 bases; bases outside gene matches: 7. The length of the CDR3 is 15 residues. DNA for the CDR3: TGTGCCAGCAGCTCCTGGGACAGTGCACAAGAGACCCAGTACTTC. It yields the protein CASSSWDSAQETQYF.

The V and J genes are TRBV10-3 and TRBJ2-7; no clear D. V dropped 0 bases and J dropped 7 bases, with 10 bases sitting between them. CDR3 length equals 13 residues. Germline V lookup: CDR1 ENHRY, CDR2 SYGVKD. The CDR3: CAISESATQEQYF. The CDR3 coding sequence is TGTGCCATCAGTGAGTCGGCGACACAAGAGCAGTACTTC.

The J gene is TRBJ1-1, the V gene TRBV28; a weak D match, TRBD1 (6 bases). CDR1 and CDR2 (germline): MDHEN, SYDVKM. The CDR3 is 14 amino acids. Trimming shortened V by 3 bases and J by 3 bases, and 11 bases separated the two germline ends. In nucleotides, the CDR3 is TGTGCCAGCAGTTTGGCAGGGGCAGACACTGAAGCTTTCTTT. Protein: CASSLAGADTEAFF. Together with reference TRBV28 and TRBJ1-1, the CDR3 gives the full variable domain: DVKVTQSSRYLVKRTGEKVFLECVQDMDHENMFWYRQDPGLGLRLIYFSYDVKMKEKGDIPEGYSVSREKKERFSLILESASTNQTSMYLCASSLAGADTEAFFGQGTRLTVV.

This chain links TRBV5-1 with TRBJ2-7; the D gene is possibly TRBD1 (6 bases). Germline V CDR1 and CDR2: SGHRS, YFSETQ. V lost 2 bases to trimming and J lost 4 bases, with 22 bases between them. The CDR3 contains 17 residues. The CDR3 sequence: CASSLGTNPISPYEQYF. The CDR3 nucleotides read TGCGCCAGCAGCTTAGGGACAAACCCCATCTCACCTTACGAGCAGTACTTC.

This sequence joins TRBV25-1 and TRBJ2-1; tentative D call: TRBD2 (7 bases). CDR3 length: 14 amino acids. Germline V gene data show CDR1 as MGHDK and CDR2 as SYGVNS. V was clipped by 6 bases and J by 2 bases, with 11 bases between them. As DNA, the CDR3 is TGTGCCAGCAGGTCGGGGGGCACCTACAATGAGCAGTTCTTC. Protein product: CASRSGGTYNEQFF.

This clone was seen a single time. The chain couples TRBV6-5 to TRBJ1-2; D is undetermined. This CDR3 has 13 residues. V dropped 4 bases and J dropped 4 bases, with 10 bases sitting between them. Germline CDR1 and CDR2: MNHEY and SVGAGI. The CDR3 DNA follows: TGTGCCAGCAGTTTAGAGGGAACCTATGGCTACACCTTC. Protein: CASSLEGTYGYTF.

This chain uses TRBV7-6 with TRBJ2-2; 9 bases agree with TRBD2. CDR1 SGHVS and CDR2 FNYEAQ come from the germline V gene. The junction had 20 bases not matched to a gene; V was cut back by 5 bases and J by 13 bases. The CDR3 is 17 residues long. This CDR3 reads CASSGRLAASHTGRLFF. The CDR3 region has the DNA TGTGCCAGCAGCGGAAGACTAGCGGCTAGCCACACCGGACGGCTGTTTTTT.

This chain connects TRBV18 to TRBJ1-1, with a weak D call TRBD1 (6 bases). The length of the CDR3 is 14 residues. The V gene's germline CDR1 is KGHSH and CDR2 LQKENI. The V end lost 6 bases, the J end lost 4 bases, and 15 bases lay between the germline ends. The CDR3 nucleotides are TGTGCCAGCTCGGGCATACAGGGAAGCACTGAAGCTTTCTTT. As protein: CASSGIQGSTEAFF.

There are a few counts of this clone. The CDR3 DNA sequence: TGTGCCTCCAAAACGGGGGGATCCTACGAGCAGTACTTC. Translated: CASKTGGSYEQYF. V gene TRBV30 combines with J gene TRBJ2-7, with 7 bases fitting TRBD2. The junction had 7 bases not matched to a gene; V was cut back by 7 bases and J by 1 base. The CDR3 runs to 13 residues. Germline CDR1 GTSNPN, CDR2 SVGIG (reference sequence).

V is TRBV24-1 and J is TRBJ2-3, with TRBD1 identical over 10 bases. The germline CDR1 and CDR2 sequences are KGHDR and SFDVKD. V lost 2 bases and J lost 2; bases outside the gene matches: 3. The CDR3 is made up of 16 amino acids. CDR3 DNA sequence: TGTGCCACCAGTGATTGGACAGGGGGAAACACAGATACGCAGTATTTT. Translation gives CATSDWTGGNTDTQYF.

This clone was detected only once. J is TRBJ1-5 and V is TRBV27; D unresolved. Per germline, CDR1 MNHEY and CDR2 SMNVEV (reference sequence). The CDR3 runs to 15 residues. Between the trimmed V and J ends, which lost 0 bases and 5 bases, there was a span of 11 bases. The CDR3 sequence: CASSLSPYRDQPQHF. The CDR3 DNA reads TGTGCCAGCAGTTTATCGCCCTACCGCGATCAGCCCCAGCATTTT.

The chain couples TRBV15 to TRBJ2-3; 7 bases are shared with TRBD2. Losses at the gene ends were 2 bases for V and 1 base for J; bases not matched to a gene: 6. Germline values: CDR1 LNHNV, CDR2 YYDKDF (reference sequence). This CDR3 is 16 amino acids long. Here the CDR3 DNA reads TGTGCCACCAGCAGACGAGCGGGAAGTGGCACAGATACGCAGTATTTT. It is translated as CATSRRAGSGTDTQYF.